This T cell receptor (beta chain) originates from a study of patients and donors after allogeneic stem cell transplantation. Each CDR3 protein gets one entry after TCRdb re-called the RT-PCR reads with MiXCR. The sample carries about a million distinct CDR3 sequences, around 17% recorded once. Germline lookup yields CDR1 WNHNN and CDR2 SYGVQD (reference sequence). Between the trimmed V and J ends, which lost 3 bases and 6 bases, there was a span of 11 bases. The CDR3 loop spans 13 amino acids. Sequenced material: blood, either unsorted or a sorted T cell fraction (not recorded which). The receptor comes from a human donor who was either an allogeneic HSCT recipient or a stem cell or donor lymphocyte infusion donor (not recorded which). It is not recorded whose cells these are; they may come from a transplant donor. The V and J genes are TRBV10-1 and TRBJ1-1; possibly TRBD1 for D (5 bases). CDR3: CASSDEGCAEAFF. CDR3 bases: TGCGCCAGCAGTGATGAGGGGTGCGCTGAAGCTTTCTTT.